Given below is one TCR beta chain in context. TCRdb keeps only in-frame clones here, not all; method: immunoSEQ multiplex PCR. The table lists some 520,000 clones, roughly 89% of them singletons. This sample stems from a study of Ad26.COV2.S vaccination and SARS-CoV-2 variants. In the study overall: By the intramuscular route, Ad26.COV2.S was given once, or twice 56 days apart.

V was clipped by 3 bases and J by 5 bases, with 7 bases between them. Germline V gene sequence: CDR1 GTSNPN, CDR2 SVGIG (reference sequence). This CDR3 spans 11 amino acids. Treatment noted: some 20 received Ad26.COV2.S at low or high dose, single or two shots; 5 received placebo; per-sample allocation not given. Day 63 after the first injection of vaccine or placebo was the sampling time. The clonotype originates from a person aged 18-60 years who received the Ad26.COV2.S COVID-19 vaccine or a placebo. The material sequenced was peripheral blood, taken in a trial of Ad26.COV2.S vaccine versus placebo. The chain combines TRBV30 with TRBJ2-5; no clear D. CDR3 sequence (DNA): TGTGCCTGGAGATCTGAGGAGACCCAGTACTTC. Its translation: CAWRSEETQYF.